Below are 20 T cell receptor beta chains sequenced from a single sample in a study of cytomegalovirus exposure and HLA in healthy donors. TCRdb's copy holds only in-frame clones and misses some; the assay was immunoSEQ multiplex PCR. The top ten hold 4% to 5.5% of the sample, which has about 65,000 clones, 85% to 95% seen once. The sample consisted of PBMCs. These receptors were collected from a man aged 18 to 35 in good health and CMV-seropositive.

V is TRBV27 and J is TRBJ2-1, with 7 bases fitting TRBD1. The CDR3 extends over 14 amino acids. CDR1 and CDR2 (germline): MNHEY, SMNVEV (reference sequence). J gave up 6 bases and V 5 bases, and 7 bases lay outside the gene matches. CDR3 amino acids: CASSTGQAINEQFF. In nucleotides, the CDR3 is TGTGCCAGCAGTACAGGACAGGCGATCAATGAGCAGTTCTTC.

The rearrangement links TRBV15 to TRBJ1-2; 7 nucleotides match TRBD1. In germline, CDR1 is LNHNV, CDR2 YYDKDF (reference sequence). The CDR3 spans 16 residues. V trimming: 2 bases; J trimming: 9 bases; junction bases outside the gene matches: 15. CDR3 nucleotide sequence: TGTGCCACCAGCAGACCCGGGACAGCCCAATCAGGGAGCTACACCTTC. Protein product: CATSRPGTAQSGSYTF.

V usage is TRBV5-4 and J usage is TRBJ2-1; D perhaps matches TRBD1 (6 bases). The V and J ends lost 4 bases and 6 bases respectively, with 17 bases between them. The V gene's germline CDR1 is SGHNT and CDR2 YYREEE (reference sequence). The CDR3 covers 15 residues. As DNA, the CDR3 is TGTGCCAGCAGCAAACAGGGCTCTGGCAGCAATGAGCAGTTCTTC. Amino acid sequence: CASSKQGSGSNEQFF.

This sequence joins TRBV18 and TRBJ1-6; TRBD1 matches 7 bases. Germline V gene data show CDR1 as KGHSH and CDR2 as LQKENI. V trimming: 2 bases; J trimming: 5 bases; junction bases outside the gene matches: 6. The CDR3 loop spans 16 amino acids. CDR3 bases: TGTGCCAGCTCACCAACGACAGGGTGGGATAATTCACCCCTCCACTTT. It encodes CASSPTTGWDNSPLHF.

The chain couples TRBV6-4 to TRBJ2-7, with TRBD1 as a possible D gene (5 bases). Deletions cut 3 bases from V and 2 bases from J, with 14 bases between. The CDR3 covers 15 residues. Per the germline V gene, CDR1 is MRHNA and CDR2 is SNTAGT. DNA for the CDR3: TGTGCCAGCAGTGAACGACAGCGACTCGCCTACGAGCAGTACTTC. This translates into CASSERQRLAYEQYF.

This clone was observed a single time. V and J are TRBV7-3 and TRBJ1-1, with 8 bases fitting TRBD1. V gave up 5 bases and J gave up 4 bases; unmatched junction bases: 3. This CDR3 region has 13 residues. Germline V gene lookup returns CDR1 SGHTA and CDR2 FQGTGA. CDR3 in amino acids: CASSRTGGTEAFF. The CDR3 DNA reads TGTGCCAGCAGCCGCACAGGGGGCACTGAAGCTTTCTTT.

V gene TRBV30 combines with J gene TRBJ1-1; 12 bases align to TRBD1. V dropped 0 bases and J dropped 4; count of bases not matched to a gene: 15. Germline V gives CDR1 GTSNPN, CDR2 SVGIG (reference sequence). CDR3 length: 19 amino acids. The DNA for the CDR3 is TGTGCCTGGAGTGTACTGGGGAGTTGGGACAGGGGGCATGGCACTGAAGCTTTCTTT. It yields the protein CAWSVLGSWDRGHGTEAFF.

CDR3 loop: CASSSSRDSYEQYF. The CDR3 DNA follows: TGTGCCAGCAGTTCCTCACGGGATTCCTACGAGCAGTACTTC. The V call is TRBV28, the J call TRBJ2-7; D perhaps matches TRBD2 (5 bases). Germline lookup yields CDR1 MDHEN and CDR2 SYDVKM. This CDR3 is 14 amino acids long. Deletions cut 4 bases from V and 1 base from J, with 11 bases between.

The rearrangement links TRBV30 to TRBJ1-2, with TRBD1 matching over 11 bases. CDR1 is GTSNPN and CDR2 is SVGIG in the germline V gene (reference sequence). CDR3 length: 13 amino acids. V lost 2 bases to trimming and J lost 7 bases; unmatched junction nucleotides: 3. The CDR3 here is CAWSPDRGLGYTF. The CDR3 nucleotides are TGTGCCTGGAGTCCGGACAGGGGGCTTGGCTACACCTTC.

V and J are TRBV28 and TRBJ1-4, with a tentative D call TRBD1 (6 bases). The ends were cut back, 4 bases at V and 12 bases at J, with 15 bases in the middle. CDR3 length: 13 residues. CDR1 and CDR2 from the germline V gene are MDHEN and SYDVKM. Written as DNA, the CDR3 is TGTGCCAGCAGTTACAGGGCCGCGGTGGAACTGTTTTTT. Its protein is CASSYRAAVELFF. The whole variable domain, remainder taken from reference TRBV28 and TRBJ1-4, is DVKVTQSSRYLVKRTGEKVFLECVQDMDHENMFWYRQDPGLGLRLIYFSYDVKMKEKGDIPEGYSVSREKKERFSLILESASTNQTSMYLCASSYRAAVELFFGSGTQLSVL.

This rearrangement joins TRBV11-2 to TRBJ2-7, with D perhaps matching TRBD1 (5 bases). Germline V gene data show CDR1 as SGHAT and CDR2 as FQNNGV. CDR3 length: 12 residues. The V end was cut by 5 bases, the J end by 4 bases, with 9 bases between. CDR3 sequence: CASSGARYEQYF. As DNA, the CDR3 is TGTGCCAGCAGCGGGGCGAGGTACGAGCAGTACTTC. The full variable domain, its missing parts supplied by reference TRBV11-2 and TRBJ2-7, is EAGVAQSPRYKIIEKRQSVAFWCNPISGHATLYWYQQILGQGPKLLIQFQNNGVVDDSQLPKDRFSAERLKGVDSTLKIQPAKLEDSAVYLCASSGARYEQYFGPGTRLTVT.

This rearrangement joins TRBV5-8 to TRBJ1-2; D may be TRBD1 (5 bases). CDR1 and CDR2 from the germline V gene are SGHTS and YDEGEE. V was trimmed by 4 bases and J by 9 bases, leaving 19 bases between them. The CDR3 sequence is 14 residues long. The DNA of the CDR3 is TGTGCCAGCAGCCCCGGATACGACAGTGGAAGCTACACCTTC. The encoded protein is CASSPGYDSGSYTF.

The rearrangement links TRBV5-4 to TRBJ1-6; 9 bases line up with TRBD1. This CDR3 region has 16 residues. Per germline, CDR1 SGHNT and CDR2 YYREEE (reference sequence). The trim removed 4 bases at V and 6 bases at J, leaving 8 bases unmatched. For the CDR3, the DNA is TGTGCCAGCAGCATGGGACAGGGCATCGGTAATTCACCCCTCCACTTT. It yields the protein CASSMGQGIGNSPLHF.

This chain uses TRBV7-8 with TRBJ2-7, with 7 bases that match TRBD2. Germline trimming cut 5 bases from V and 1 base from J; bases unmatched to any gene: 8. This CDR3 comprises 15 residues. CDR1 and CDR2 (germline): SGHVS, FQNEAQ. The CDR3 DNA is TGTGCCAGCAGCCCTCCCTTGGGGGGGTCCTACGAGCAGTACTTC. As protein: CASSPPLGGSYEQYF.

This chain joins TRBV6-6 and TRBJ2-1, with 9 bases aligning to TRBD1. The V gene's germline CDR1 is MNHNY and CDR2 SVGAGI (reference sequence). The CDR3 contains 15 residues. After removal of 5 bases from V and 2 bases from J, the junction contained 4 bases not matched to a gene. In nucleotides, the CDR3 is TGTGCCAGCAGTCAGGACAGGGGCACCTACAATGAGCAGTTCTTC. This encodes CASSQDRGTYNEQFF.

The rearrangement joins TRBV5-4 to TRBJ1-2; the match to TRBD1 covers 7 bases. With V trimmed by 4 bases and J by 4 bases, 7 bases remained unmatched. The CDR3 is 14 amino acids. Per germline, CDR1 SGHNT and CDR2 YYREEE (reference sequence). Here the CDR3 reads CASSHTGQVYGYTF. The CDR3 DNA sequence: TGTGCCAGCAGCCATACCGGACAGGTCTATGGCTACACCTTC. The complete variable domain, with remaining parts taken from reference TRBV5-4 and TRBJ1-2, reads ETGVTQSPTHLIKTRGQQVTLRCSSQSGHNTVSWYQQALGQGPQFIFQYYREEENGRGNFPPRFSGLQFPNYSSELNVNALELDDSALYLCASSHTGQVYGYTFGSGTRLTVV.

This CDR3 reads CAISRENRGLEGYTF. CDR3 nucleotide sequence: TGTGCCATCTCTCGTGAAAACAGGGGCTTAGAGGGCTACACCTTC. V is TRBV10-3 and J is TRBJ1-2; 7 nucleotides agree with TRBD1. This CDR3 contains 15 residues. CDR1 is ENHRY and CDR2 is SYGVKD in the germline V gene. The trim removed 8 bases at V and 8 bases at J, leaving 17 bases unmatched.

The V call is TRBV5-1, the J call TRBJ2-7; 7 bases are a match to TRBD2. In germline, CDR1 is SGHRS, CDR2 YFSETQ. CDR3 length: 16 amino acids. The V segment lost 0 bases and the J segment 2 bases; nucleotides outside the gene matches: 8. The DNA for the CDR3 is TGCGCCAGCAGCTTGGATCTCGGGGGAGGGCCCTACGAGCAGTACTTC. It codes for CASSLDLGGGPYEQYF.

The J gene is TRBJ2-2, the V gene TRBV4-2; maybe TRBD1 (6 bases). Germline V CDR1 and CDR2: LGHNA, YNFKEQ. The CDR3 runs to 13 residues. The V end lost 1 base, the J end lost 6 bases, and 6 bases lay between the germline ends. The CDR3 loop is CASSQGTAGELFF. The CDR3 DNA follows: TGTGCCAGCAGCCAAGGGACAGCCGGGGAGCTGTTTTTT.

The sample holds one count of this clone. The rearrangement uses TRBV18 and TRBJ2-5; TRBD1 aligns across 7 bases. Germline V gene data show CDR1 as KGHSH and CDR2 as LQKENI. This CDR3 is built from 13 residues. V was clipped by 4 bases and J by 1 base; unmatched bases: 0. The CDR3 coding sequence is TGTGCCAGCTCACAGGGGGCCCAAGAGACCCAGTACTTC. It codes for CASSQGAQETQYF.